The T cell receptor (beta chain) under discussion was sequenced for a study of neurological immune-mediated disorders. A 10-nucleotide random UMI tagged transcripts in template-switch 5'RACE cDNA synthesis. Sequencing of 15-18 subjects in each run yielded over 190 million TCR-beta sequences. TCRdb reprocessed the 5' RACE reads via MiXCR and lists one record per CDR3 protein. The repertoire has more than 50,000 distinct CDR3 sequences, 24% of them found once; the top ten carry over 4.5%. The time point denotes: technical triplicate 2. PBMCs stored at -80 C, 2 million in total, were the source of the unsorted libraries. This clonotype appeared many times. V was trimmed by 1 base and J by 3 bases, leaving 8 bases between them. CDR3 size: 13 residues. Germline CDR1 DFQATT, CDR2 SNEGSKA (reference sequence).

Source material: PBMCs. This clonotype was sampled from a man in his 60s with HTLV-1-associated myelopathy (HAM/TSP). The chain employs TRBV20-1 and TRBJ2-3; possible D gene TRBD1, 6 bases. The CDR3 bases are TGCAGTGCTAGAGGGACAGATACAGATACGCAGTATTTT. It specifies CSARGTDTDTQYF.